This T cell receptor beta chain was recovered during a study of cytomegalovirus exposure and HLA in healthy donors. Study-level points and caveats: Earlier results showed most TCR beta V segments being productive about 87% or about 30% of the time. Apart from CMV serostatus, no immune exposure information was available. The analysis excluded some indistinguishable V segments, including TRBV6-2 and TRBV6-3.

The CDR3 is made up of 15 amino acids. The germline gives CDR1 SGHRS, CDR2 YFSETQ. Trimming at V came to 4 bases and at J to 1 base, leaving 4 bases not matched to a gene. PCR was performed using 60 Vbeta and 13 Jbeta primers. Assay used: immunoSEQ multiplex PCR; TCRdb lists only in-frame clones, some missing. There are under 250,000 clones in the sample; 60% to 80% occur only once, and about 2% lies in the top ten. As to this clone: What it binds is unknown.

The chain joins TRBV5-1 to TRBJ2-2, with TRBD1 matching 7 bases. The receptor comes from a male donor in good health and CMV-seronegative. The sequencing input was PBMCs. CDR3 protein: CASSLRQGNTGELFF. The CDR3 bases are TGCGCCAGCAGCCTCCGACAGGGGAACACCGGGGAGCTGTTTTTT.